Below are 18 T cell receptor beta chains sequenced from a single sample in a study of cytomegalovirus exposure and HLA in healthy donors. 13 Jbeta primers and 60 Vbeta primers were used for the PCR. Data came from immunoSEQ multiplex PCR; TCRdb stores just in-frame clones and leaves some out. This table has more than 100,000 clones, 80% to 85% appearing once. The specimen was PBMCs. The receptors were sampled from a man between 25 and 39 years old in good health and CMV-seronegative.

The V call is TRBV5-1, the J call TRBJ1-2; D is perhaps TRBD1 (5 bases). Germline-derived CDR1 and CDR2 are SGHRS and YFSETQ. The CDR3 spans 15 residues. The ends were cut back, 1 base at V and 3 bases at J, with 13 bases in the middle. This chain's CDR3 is CASSLLGLEDYGYTF. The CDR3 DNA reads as TGCGCCAGCAGCTTGCTGGGGCTCGAGGACTATGGCTACACCTTC.

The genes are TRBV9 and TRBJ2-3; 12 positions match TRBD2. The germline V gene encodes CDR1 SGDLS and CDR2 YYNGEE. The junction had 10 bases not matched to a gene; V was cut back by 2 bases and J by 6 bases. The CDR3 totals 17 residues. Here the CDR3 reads CASSVGPSGGVMDTQYF. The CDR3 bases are TGTGCCAGCAGCGTTGGGCCTAGCGGGGGGGTGATGGATACGCAGTATTTT.

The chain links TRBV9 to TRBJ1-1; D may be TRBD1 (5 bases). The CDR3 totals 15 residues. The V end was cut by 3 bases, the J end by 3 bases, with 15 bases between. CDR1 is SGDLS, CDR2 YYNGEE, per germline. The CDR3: CASSAEGWGDTEAFF. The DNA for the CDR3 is TGTGCCAGCAGCGCGGAGGGATGGGGGGACACTGAAGCTTTCTTT.

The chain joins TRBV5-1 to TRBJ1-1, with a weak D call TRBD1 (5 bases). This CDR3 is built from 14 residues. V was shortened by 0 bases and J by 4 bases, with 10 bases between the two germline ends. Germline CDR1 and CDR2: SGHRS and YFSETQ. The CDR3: CASSLEGWGTEAFF. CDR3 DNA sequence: TGCGCCAGCAGCTTGGAGGGGTGGGGCACTGAAGCTTTCTTT.

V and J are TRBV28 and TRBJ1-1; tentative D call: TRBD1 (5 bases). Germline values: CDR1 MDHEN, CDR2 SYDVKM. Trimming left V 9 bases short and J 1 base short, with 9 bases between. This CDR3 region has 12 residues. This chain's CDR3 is CASRGGNTEAFF. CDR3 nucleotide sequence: TGTGCCAGTCGCGGGGGGAACACTGAAGCTTTCTTT.

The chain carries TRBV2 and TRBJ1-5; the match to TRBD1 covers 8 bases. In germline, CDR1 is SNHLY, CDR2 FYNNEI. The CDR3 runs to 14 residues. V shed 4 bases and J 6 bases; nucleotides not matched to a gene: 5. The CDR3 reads CASSVLQGGQPQHF. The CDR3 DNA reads TGTGCCAGCAGTGTGTTACAGGGGGGTCAGCCCCAGCATTTT.

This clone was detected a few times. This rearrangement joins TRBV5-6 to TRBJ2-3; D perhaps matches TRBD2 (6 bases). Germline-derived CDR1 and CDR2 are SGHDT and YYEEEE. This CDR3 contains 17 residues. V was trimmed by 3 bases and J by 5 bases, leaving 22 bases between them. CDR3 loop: CASSSLVWAGQRDTQYF. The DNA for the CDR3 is TGTGCCAGCAGCTCATTAGTCTGGGCGGGGCAAAGAGATACGCAGTATTTT.

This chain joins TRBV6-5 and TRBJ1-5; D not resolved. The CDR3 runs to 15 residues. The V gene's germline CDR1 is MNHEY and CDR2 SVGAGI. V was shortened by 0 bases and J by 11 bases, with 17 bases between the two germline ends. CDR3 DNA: TGTGCCAGCAGTTACTCGAGGCTGACCTCCGTAGCCCAGCATTTT. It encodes CASSYSRLTSVAQHF.

For the CDR3, the DNA is TGTGCCAGCAGCTTAGGACGGGGGGGGTCCTACGAGCAGTACTTC. Amino acids: CASSLGRGGSYEQYF. The chain combines TRBV11-2 with TRBJ2-7; TRBD2 aligns across 8 bases. V lost 1 base, J lost 1 base, and 3 bases stayed unmatched. CDR3 length: 15 amino acids. Germline loops: CDR1 SGHAT, CDR2 FQNNGV.

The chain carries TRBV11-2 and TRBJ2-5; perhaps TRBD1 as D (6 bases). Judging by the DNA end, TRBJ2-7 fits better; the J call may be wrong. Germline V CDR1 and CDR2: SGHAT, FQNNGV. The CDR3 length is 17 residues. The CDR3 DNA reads TGTGCCAGCAGCTCATTCGACAGGATCTGGGATACCTTCGAGCAGTACTTC. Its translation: CASSSFDRIWDTFEQYF.

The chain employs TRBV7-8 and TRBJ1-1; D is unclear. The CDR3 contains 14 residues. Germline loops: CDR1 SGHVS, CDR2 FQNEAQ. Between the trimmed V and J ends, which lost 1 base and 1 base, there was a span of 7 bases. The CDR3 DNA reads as TGTGCCAGCAGCTTAGTAGCAGCGAACACTGAAGCTTTCTTT. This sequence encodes CASSLVAANTEAFF.

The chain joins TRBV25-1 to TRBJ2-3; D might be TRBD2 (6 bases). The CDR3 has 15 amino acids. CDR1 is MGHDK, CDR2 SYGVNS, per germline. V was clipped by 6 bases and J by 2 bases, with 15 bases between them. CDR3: CASRGTGLPTDTQYF. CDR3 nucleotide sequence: TGTGCCAGCAGGGGGACGGGACTCCCCACAGATACGCAGTATTTT. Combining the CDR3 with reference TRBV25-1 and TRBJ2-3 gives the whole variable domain EADIYQTPRYLVIGTGKKITLECSQTMGHDKMYWYQQDPGMELHLIHYSYGVNSTEKGDLSSESTVSRIRTEHFPLTLESARPSHTSQYLCASRGTGLPTDTQYFGPGTRLTVL.

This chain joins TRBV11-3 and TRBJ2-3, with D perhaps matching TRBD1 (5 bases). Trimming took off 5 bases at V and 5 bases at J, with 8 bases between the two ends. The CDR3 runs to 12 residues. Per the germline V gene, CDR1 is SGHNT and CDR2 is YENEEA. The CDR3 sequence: CASSRREDTQYF. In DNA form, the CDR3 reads TGTGCCAGCAGCCGCAGGGAAGATACGCAGTATTTT.

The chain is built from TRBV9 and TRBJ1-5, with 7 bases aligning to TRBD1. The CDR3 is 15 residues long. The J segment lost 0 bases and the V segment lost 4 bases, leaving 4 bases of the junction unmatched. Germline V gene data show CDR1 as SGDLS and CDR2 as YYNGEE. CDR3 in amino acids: CASSRGLISNQPQHF. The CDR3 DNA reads TGTGCCAGCAGCAGGGGGCTCATTAGCAATCAGCCCCAGCATTTT.

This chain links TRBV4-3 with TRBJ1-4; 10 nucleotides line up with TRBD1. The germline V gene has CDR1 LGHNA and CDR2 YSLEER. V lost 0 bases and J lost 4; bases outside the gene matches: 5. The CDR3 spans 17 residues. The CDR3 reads CASSQDGGTGVNEKLFF. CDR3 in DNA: TGCGCCAGCAGCCAAGATGGAGGGACAGGGGTTAATGAAAAACTGTTTTTT.

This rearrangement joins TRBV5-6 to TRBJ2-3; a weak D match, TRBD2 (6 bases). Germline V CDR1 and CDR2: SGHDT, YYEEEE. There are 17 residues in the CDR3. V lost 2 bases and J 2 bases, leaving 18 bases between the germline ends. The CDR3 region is CASSFAGRRVYTDTQYF. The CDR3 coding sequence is TGTGCCAGCAGCTTCGCGGGGCGGAGAGTTTACACAGATACGCAGTATTTT.

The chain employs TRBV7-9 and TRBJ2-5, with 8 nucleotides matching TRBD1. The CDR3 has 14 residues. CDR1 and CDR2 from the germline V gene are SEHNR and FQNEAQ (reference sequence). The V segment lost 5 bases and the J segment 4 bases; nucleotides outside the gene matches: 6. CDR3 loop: CASSTSGTGETQYF. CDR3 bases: TGTGCCAGCAGCACCTCCGGGACAGGAGAGACCCAGTACTTC.

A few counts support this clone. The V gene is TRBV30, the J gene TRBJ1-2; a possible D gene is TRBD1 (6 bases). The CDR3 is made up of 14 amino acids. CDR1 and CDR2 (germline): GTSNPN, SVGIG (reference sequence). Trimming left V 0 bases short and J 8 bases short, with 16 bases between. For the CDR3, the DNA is TGTGCCTGGAGTGTACTTGAGGCAGGGGTAGGCTACACCTTC. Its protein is CAWSVLEAGVGYTF. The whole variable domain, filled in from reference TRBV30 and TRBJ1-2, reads SQTIHQWPATLVQPVGSPLSLECTVEGTSNPNLYWYRQAAGRGLQLLFYSVGIGQISSEVPQNLSASRPQDRQFILSSKKLLLSDSGFYLCAWSVLEAGVGYTFGSGTRLTVV.